These 21 T cell receptor beta chains came from one sample sequenced in a study of persistence of HIV-infected CD4 T cells. The immunoSEQ assay was version 4, run in survey mode. Generated by immunoSEQ multiplex PCR, the TCRdb table keeps only in-frame clones and is missing some. The sample holds 35,000 to 55,000 clones, roughly 90% seen once. Their antigens remain unidentified. Cells were stimulated nonspecifically with anti-CD3/anti-CD28 magnetic beads. Sorting selected CD4+ T cells upregulating both CD40 ligand and CD69. The sequencing here drew on CD4+ T cells sorted from PBMCs after roughly 18-hour stimulation, taken from a patient who received antiretroviral therapy. The receptors here all came from an adult man with HIV who was CMV-seropositive.

The rearrangement joins TRBV4-1 to TRBJ2-3; a weak D match, TRBD2 (6 bases). The V gene's germline CDR1 is MGHRA and CDR2 YSYEKL. This CDR3 comprises 15 residues. The V end was cut by 0 bases, the J end by 6 bases, with 13 bases between. In DNA, the CDR3 is TGCGCCAGCAGCCAAGATGGGGGGAACGCGGATACGCAGTATTTT. It yields the protein CASSQDGGNADTQYF.

The V gene is TRBV7-9, the J gene TRBJ1-6; TRBD1 might be the D (5 bases). V lost 1 base to trimming and J lost 9 bases, with 10 bases between them. This CDR3 is 14 amino acids long. The germline gives CDR1 SEHNR, CDR2 FQNEAQ (reference sequence). The CDR3 reads CASSLGGRGSPLHF. The CDR3, as DNA: TGTGCCAGCAGCTTAGGGGGGAGGGGTTCACCCCTCCACTTT.

The genes are TRBV3-1 (or the pseudogene TRBV3-2) and TRBJ1-2, with D unclear. Germline-derived CDR1 and CDR2 are LGHDT and YNNKEL (reference sequence). The V gene lost 5 bases and the J gene lost 8 bases, with 9 bases spanning the gap. The length of the CDR3 is 11 residues. CDR3 in DNA: TGTGCCAGCAGCTCCCCCTCCGGCTACACCTTC. Its translation: CASSSPSGYTF.

V gene TRBV15 combines with J gene TRBJ1-5; D call uncertain. The V end was cut by 0 bases, the J end by 2 bases, with 14 bases between. Looked up from germline, CDR1 is LNHNV and CDR2 is YYDKDF (reference sequence). This CDR3 contains 17 residues. CDR3 in DNA: TGTGCCACCAGCAGAGATCAATGGGCGGATGGCAATCAGCCCCAGCATTTT. Translated, it gives CATSRDQWADGNQPQHF.

The chain uses TRBV6-6 and TRBJ2-7; perhaps TRBD1 as D (6 bases). CDR1 and CDR2 from the germline V gene are MNHNY and SVGAGI (reference sequence). The CDR3 is 15 amino acids. Deletions cut 2 bases from V and 4 bases from J, with 15 bases between. CDR3 sequence reads: CASSYEPGVGYEQYF. As DNA, the CDR3 is TGTGCCAGCAGTTACGAGCCAGGGGTAGGGTACGAGCAGTACTTC.

The rearrangement links TRBV2 to TRBJ1-1, with D hard to call. The CDR3 contains 13 residues. Trimming took 8 bases from V and 5 from J, leaving 15 bases between them. Germline V lookup: CDR1 SNHLY, CDR2 FYNNEI. CDR3 loop: CASENGERTEAFF. In DNA, the CDR3 is TGTGCCAGCGAGAATGGCGAGAGGACTGAAGCTTTCTTT.

The chain is built from TRBV12-3 or TRBV12-4 and TRBJ1-1; D remains unclear. The CDR3 has 13 amino acids. V was cut by 7 bases and J by 5 bases, with 14 bases left in between. CDR3 nucleotides: TGTGCCAGCATAACGGGCGGAAAGACTGAAGCTTTCTTT. Amino acid sequence: CASITGGKTEAFF.

The rearrangement joins TRBV25-1 to TRBJ2-3, with 8 bases matching TRBD1. The V and J ends lost 4 bases and 2 bases, in that order; junction bases with no gene match: 5. The CDR3 covers 15 residues. Germline CDR1 MGHDK, CDR2 SYGVNS. In DNA form, the CDR3 reads TGTGCCAGCAGTGCCCGACAGGGGATCACAGATACGCAGTATTTT. Translating gives CASSARQGITDTQYF.

The chain uses TRBV3-1 (or the pseudogene TRBV3-2) and TRBJ1-3; TRBD1 might be the D (5 bases). Germline V gives CDR1 LGHDT, CDR2 YNNKEL (reference sequence). The CDR3 has 14 amino acids. Trimming removed 11 bases from V and 2 bases from J, with 16 bases in between. The CDR3 loop is CASRARGPGNTIYF. The CDR3 bases are TGTGCCTCCAGGGCGAGGGGACCTGGAAACACCATATATTTT.

V and J are TRBV10-2 and TRBJ1-5, with 8 nucleotides matching TRBD1. The V gene end was trimmed by 5 bases and the J gene end by 5 bases; junction bases not matched to a gene: 8. The CDR3 runs to 15 residues. Looked up from germline, CDR1 is WSHSY and CDR2 is SAAADI. The CDR3 protein is CASSPDGQGYQPQHF. Here the CDR3 DNA reads TGCGCCAGCAGTCCAGATGGACAGGGCTATCAGCCCCAGCATTTT.

The chain carries TRBV16 and TRBJ2-6, with D maybe TRBD2 (6 bases). This CDR3 has 15 amino acids. CDR1 is KGHSY, CDR2 FQNENV, per germline. Trimming pared 4 bases from V and 4 bases from J, leaving 11 bases between. The CDR3 region has the DNA TGTGCCAGCAGCCCTCTCGGGGGAGGGGCCAACGTCCTGACTTTC. Its protein product is CASSPLGGGANVLTF.

The chain uses TRBV27 and TRBJ1-4; 7 bases agree with TRBD1. The CDR3 runs to 16 residues. Germline V gives CDR1 MNHEY, CDR2 SMNVEV (reference sequence). V was clipped by 0 bases and J by 4 bases; unmatched bases: 5. CDR3 loop: CASSLSGQILNEKLFF. DNA of the CDR3: TGTGCCAGCAGTTTATCGGGACAGATACTTAATGAAAAACTGTTTTTT.

V and J are TRBV5-1 and TRBJ2-3; 11 nucleotides align to TRBD2. The CDR3 is 18 residues long. V gave up 3 bases and J gave up 0 bases; unmatched junction bases: 9. Germline CDR1 and CDR2: SGHRS and YFSETQ. The CDR3, as DNA: TGCGCCAGCAGCTCCGGACTAGCGGGCCCGCTTAGCACAGATACGCAGTATTTT. Its translation is CASSSGLAGPLSTDTQYF.

This clone has more than one count but fewer than ten. V gene TRBV6-1 combines with J gene TRBJ2-7, with a tentative D call TRBD2 (7 bases). The germline gives CDR1 MNHNS, CDR2 SASEGT. V dropped 4 bases and J dropped 2 bases, with 21 bases sitting between them. The CDR3 extends over 17 amino acids. This CDR3 reads CASSALRGGSSAYEQYF. The CDR3 DNA reads as TGTGCCAGCAGTGCCTTAAGGGGGGGGTCCTCCGCCTACGAGCAGTACTTC.

This chain links TRBV19 with TRBJ2-6; D might be TRBD2 (6 bases). V lost 3 bases and J 5 bases, leaving 20 bases between the germline ends. The germline V gene has CDR1 LNHDA and CDR2 SQIVND (reference sequence). CDR3 length: 18 amino acids. This CDR3 is CASSMSGGTPGRANVLTF. As DNA, the CDR3 is TGTGCCAGTAGTATGAGTGGCGGGACTCCGGGGAGGGCCAACGTCCTGACTTTC.

The rearrangement joins TRBV2 to TRBJ1-2, with TRBD1 matching over 8 bases. The J segment lost 5 bases and the V segment lost 3 bases, leaving 2 bases of the junction unmatched. Germline-derived CDR1 and CDR2 are SNHLY and FYNNEI. CDR3 length: 13 residues. The CDR3 DNA is TGTGCCAGCAGTGAGAACAGGGGGTATGGCTACACCTTC. This translates into CASSENRGYGYTF.

The chain recombines TRBV15 with TRBJ2-3; D gene ambiguous. Germline lookup yields CDR1 LNHNV and CDR2 YYDKDF (reference sequence). V was pared by 0 bases and J by 6 bases, with 13 bases between. The CDR3 covers 15 residues. In DNA form, the CDR3 reads TGTGCCACCAGCAGAGATGGGCGCACGGCGGATACGCAGTATTTT. Translation gives CATSRDGRTADTQYF.

V gene TRBV14 combines with J gene TRBJ1-2; D remains unclear. Trimming took off 4 bases at V and 4 bases at J, with 13 bases between the two ends. CDR3 length: 14 amino acids. Germline-derived CDR1 and CDR2 are SGHDN and FVKESK. CDR3 coding DNA: TGTGCCAGCAGCCCCAGGCCGGCTCCCTATGGCTACACCTTC. It specifies CASSPRPAPYGYTF.

CDR3 coding DNA: TGTGCCAGCAGCGCGGGACAGGAGAACACTGAAGCTTTCTTT. Protein sequence: CASSAGQENTEAFF. This rearrangement joins TRBV9 to TRBJ1-1; 8 bases fit TRBD1. Germline values: CDR1 SGDLS, CDR2 YYNGEE. Losses at the gene ends were 3 bases for V and 1 base for J; bases not matched to a gene: 2. This CDR3 is built from 14 residues.

The chain links TRBV4-1 to TRBJ2-1, with 7 nucleotides matching TRBD1. J was trimmed by 5 bases and V by 4 bases; bases with no gene match: 5. This CDR3 spans 14 amino acids. Germline CDR1 is MGHRA and CDR2 is YSYEKL. The DNA of the CDR3 is TGCGCCAGCAGCCTGGGGACAGTTAACAATGAGCAGTTCTTC. It specifies CASSLGTVNNEQFF.

The chain couples TRBV14 to TRBJ2-2, with D tentatively TRBD1 (5 bases). The CDR3 length is 17 residues. V was clipped by 6 bases and J by 0 bases, with 17 bases between them. Germline CDR1 and CDR2: SGHDN and FVKESK. The DNA for the CDR3 is TGTGCCAGCAGTCAAAGGAGCGAGACAGCGAACACCGGGGAGCTGTTTTTT. It encodes CASSQRSETANTGELFF.